The rows below give T cell receptor beta chains drawn from one sample of a study of CD8 T cells in ankylosing spondylitis. TCRdb re-called the 5' RACE reads with MiXCR, one entry per CDR3 protein. The data show fewer than 350,000 distinct CDR3 sequences, under 14% seen once. Sequenced: blood, either unsorted or a sorted T cell fraction (not recorded which). These receptors were obtained from a female donor with ankylosing spondylitis or in good health (not recorded which). CDR3s include the opening cysteine and the closing phenylalanine or tryptophan. Fields, in order: V gene, CDR3 length, D gene, clone size, J gene, CDR3 DNA, CDR3 protein. A D gene is named only where the DNA matches it firmly. Expanded clones get a size class; other rows say once, few or many, or leave the size out.

TRBV6-1	12	-	many	TRBJ2-1	TGTGCCAGCACTTACAGTAGAAATGAGCAGTTCTTC	CASTYSRNEQFF
TRBV28	11	-	few	TRBJ1-1	TGTGCCACCCATGAGGGCACTGAAGCTTTCTTT	CATHEGTEAFF
TRBV7-2	15	TRBD1	many	TRBJ2-1	TGTGCCAGCAGTCCTGACAGGGGGTCCTACAATGAGCAGTTCTTC	CASSPDRGSYNEQFF
TRBV12-3/TRBV12-4	16	-	many	TRBJ2-7	TGTGCCAGCAGTTACGGAACTGAGGGGTCCCCCTACGAGCAGTACTTC	CASSYGTEGSPYEQYF
TRBV10-3	15	TRBD1	many	TRBJ2-1	TGTGCCATCAGTGACCTTGGACAGGGGGCAGGTGAGCAGTTCTTC	CAISDLGQGAGEQFF
TRBV5-1	16	TRBD2	many	TRBJ2-2	TGCGCCAGCAGCTTGGCTAGCGGGAGGCTGACCGGGGAGCTGTTTTTT	CASSLASGRLTGELFF
TRBV12-3/TRBV12-4	15	-	many	TRBJ1-2	TGTGCCAGCAGTCCACGACGGGAGGCTAACTATGGCTACACCTTC	CASSPRREANYGYTF
TRBV11-2	18	TRBD2	many	TRBJ2-2	TGTGCCAGCAGCTCCGGACTAGCGGGAGGTTTTTACACCGGGGAGCTGTTTTTT	CASSSGLAGGFYTGELFF
TRBV19	15	TRBD1	once	TRBJ1-1	TGTGCCAGTAGTCCACGGACAGGGGTCGGTCCTGAAGCTTTCTTT	CASSPRTGVGPEAFF
TRBV20-1	13	TRBD1	many	TRBJ2-1	TGCAGTGCATTCCTCGACAGGGTAAATGAGCAGTTCTTC	CSAFLDRVNEQFF
TRBV18	12	-	many	TRBJ2-3	TGTGCCAGCAGCCCCGACACAGATACGCAGTATTTT	CASSPDTDTQYF
TRBV11-2	13	-	many	TRBJ2-7	TGTGCCAGCAGCTTAGTGCCGACCTACGAGCAGTACTTC	CASSLVPTYEQYF
TRBV4-2	14	-	many	TRBJ1-6	TGTGCCAGCAGCCAAGACAGGGTACGCTCACCCCTCCACTTT	CASSQDRVRSPLHF
TRBV6-1	17	-	-	TRBJ2-3	TGTGCCAGCAGAACCGGAAGGGGAGGGGGAACCACAGATACGCAGTATTTT	CASRTGRGGGTTDTQYF
TRBV5-1	14	-	many	TRBJ1-1	TGCGCCAGCAGCTTGGCCACAGGGCACACTGAAGCTTTCTTT	CASSLATGHTEAFF
TRBV29-1	14	-	many	TRBJ2-1	TGCAGCGTGGAGAGCATGACCTCCTACAATGAGCAGTTCTTC	CSVESMTSYNEQFF
TRBV5-6	17	TRBD2	few	TRBJ2-1	TGTGCCAGCAGCCCACTCCTTTCCGGTGGGAGGGTCGATGAGCAGTTCTTC	CASSPLLSGGRVDEQFF
TRBV20-1	13	-	many	TRBJ1-1	TGCAGTGCTTGGGCGGGGTGGAACACTGAAGCTTTCTTT	CSAWAGWNTEAFF
TRBV5-1	15	TRBD2	-	TRBJ2-1	TGCGCCAGCACCAAAGCGGGGGGGCCTAGGTATGAGCAGTTCTTC	CASTKAGGPRYEQFF
TRBV7-3	15	-	few	TRBJ1-6	TGTGCCAGCAGCATTTCCGGGACACATAATTCACCCCTCCACTTT	CASSISGTHNSPLHF
TRBV30	17	-	-	TRBJ2-1	TGTGCCTGGACCACCGGAGACGGGGGCCGATCCTACAATGAGCAGTTCTTC	CAWTTGDGGRSYNEQFF
TRBV11-2	15	-	-	TRBJ2-5	TGTGCCAGCACCAGATTACCGACTAGTCTAGAGACCCAGTACTTC	CASTRLPTSLETQYF
TRBV20-1	16	TRBD2	few	TRBJ2-1	TGCAGTGCACCCAGCGGGAGGACCTACTCCTACAATGAGCAGTTCTTC	CSAPSGRTYSYNEQFF
TRBV6-1	13	-	many	TRBJ1-1	TGTGCCAGCCTCTACAGCCTGAACACTGAAGCTTTCTTT	CASLYSLNTEAFF
TRBV25-1	14	TRBD1	few	TRBJ1-1	TGTGCCAGCAGAGACAGGGGGCCGGATACTGAAGCTTTCTTT	CASRDRGPDTEAFF
TRBV10-3	17	TRBD2	many	TRBJ2-1	TGTGCCATCAGAGGTAGCGGGGAGAACAGCTCCTACAATGAGCAGTTCTTC	CAIRGSGENSSYNEQFF
TRBV7-2	15	TRBD1	few	TRBJ1-4	TGTGCCAGCAGCAGACAGGGGGCGTCTAATGAAAAACTGTTTTTT	CASSRQGASNEKLFF
TRBV5-1	15	-	few	TRBJ2-7	TGCGCCAGCAGCGCCGCTAGCGCGACCACCTACGAGCAGTACTTC	CASSAASATTYEQYF
TRBV6-4	15	TRBD1	many	TRBJ1-5	TGTGCCAGCAGTGTATCCGGGACAGCTAATCAGCCCCAGCATTTT	CASSVSGTANQPQHF
TRBV28	15	-	many	TRBJ2-1	TGTGCCAGCAGTTCGACCTACCAGAGGCCCGATGAGCAGTTCTTC	CASSSTYQRPDEQFF
TRBV28	12	-	many	TRBJ2-3	TGTGCCAGCCTTACAGGGCTGGATACGCAGTATTTT	CASLTGLDTQYF
TRBV29-1	14	TRBD1	many	TRBJ1-2	TGCAGCGTTGATCCCGGACAGGGAGACTATGGCTACACCTTC	CSVDPGQGDYGYTF
TRBV5-1	14	-	few	TRBJ1-1	TGCGCCAGCAGCTTTCGGGGGGGCCTCACTGAAGCTTTCTTT	CASSFRGGLTEAFF
TRBV12-3/TRBV12-4	14	TRBD2	many	TRBJ2-7	TGTGCCAGCAGTTTAGTAGCGGGAATCCACGAGCAGTACTTC	CASSLVAGIHEQYF
TRBV20-1	14	-	many	TRBJ2-2	TGCAGTGCTAGAGATGGAGGGGGGGCCGGGGAGCTGTTTTTT	CSARDGGGAGELFF
TRBV6-9	15	-	many	TRBJ1-2	TGTGCCAGCAGTTGCTGGGTTCTCGACAACTATGGCTACACCTTC	CASSCWVLDNYGYTF
TRBV2	12	-	many	TRBJ2-5	TGTGCCAGCACCAAAGGGGAAGAGACCCAGTACTTC	CASTKGEETQYF
TRBV5-1	13	-	few	TRBJ1-4	TGCGCCAGCAGCTTGAGGGCGGGTGAAAAACTGTTTTTT	CASSLRAGEKLFF
TRBV12-3/TRBV12-4	14	-	many	TRBJ2-5	TGTGCCAGCAGGGCCGGACAGTACCAAGAGACCCAGTACTTC	CASRAGQYQETQYF
TRBV7-6	15	TRBD1	few	TRBJ1-2	TGTGCCAGCAGGCGCACTACAGGGGACGTGATAAGCTACACCTTC	CASRRTTGDVISYTF
TRBV29-1	15	-	-	TRBJ2-7	TGCAGCGTTGGGCTCCCTACAGGGTACTCCTACGAGCAGTACTTC	CSVGLPTGYSYEQYF
TRBV20-1	13	TRBD1	many	TRBJ2-7	TGCAGTGCTTCCGGGACAGGTAACTACGAGCAGTACTTC	CSASGTGNYEQYF
TRBV5-1	15	-	many	TRBJ1-4	TGCGCCAGCAGCCCTGACAATAGCATGGGTGAAAAACTGTTTTTT	CASSPDNSMGEKLFF
TRBV20-1	13	-	many	TRBJ2-7	TGCAGTGCCAAAGGGGTCCGCTCCTACGAGCAGTACTTC	CSAKGVRSYEQYF
TRBV6-1	15	TRBD1	few	TRBJ2-2	TGTGCCAGCAGTGAGGGACAGGCCGGCACCGGGGAGCTGTTTTTT	CASSEGQAGTGELFF